This TCR beta chain was documented in a study of T-cell reconstitution after alpha-beta-depleted transplantation in children. This clonotype occurred a few times. The target antigen is unknown. During its preparation, the TCRbeta library received unique molecular identifiers. In TCRdb, the PCR reads were re-called with MiXCR into one record per CDR3 protein. The table has roughly 340,000 distinct CDR3 sequences, about a sixth seen once. Study-level findings and limits: T-cell numbers and diversity one year post-transplant derived largely from freshly generated T cells. Reported findings indicate that, about two months after transplant, alpha-beta T cells came from several hundred expanded clones, which were derived from non-depleted graft cells.

The CDR3 loop spans 16 amino acids. Unmatched junction bases numbered 6, after V lost 3 bases and J lost 0 bases. CDR1 and CDR2 from the germline V gene are MDHEN and SYDVKM. The V call is TRBV28, the J call TRBJ1-1, with 8 bases aligning to TRBD1. Specimen: PBMCs, mostly from graft donor cells, collected 360 days after TCRalphabeta/CD19-depleted stem cell transplant. This receptor was identified in a male patient under 10 years old who had a stem cell transplant for acute lymphoblastic leukemia, so the T cells may come from the graft donor. Here the CDR3 DNA reads TGTGCCAGCAGTTTTGGGGACAGGACCATGAACACTGAAGCTTTCTTT. Encoded protein: CASSFGDRTMNTEAFF.